Given below is one T cell receptor (beta chain) in context. Its antigen remains unknown. This record belongs to a study of CD8 T cells in Susac syndrome. About 0.5 to 1 ug RNA was reverse transcribed with random hexamers. TCRdb ran MiXCR on the immunoSEQ multiplex PCR reads and lists one entry per CDR3 protein. Seen here are 120,000 or so distinct CDR3 sequences, less than 95% observed once, and the top ten hold less than 0.15%. Findings and caveats of the study: It was acknowledged in the study that the number of individuals who were included in its TCR sequencing and HLA analysis was relatively small.

It was negative isolation that provided the CD8+ and CD4+ T cells, whereas TEMRA cells were enriched by FACS. The sequence was collected from a human donor with multiple sclerosis. What was sequenced was CD4+ T cells from PBMCs.

The CDR3 here is CASSRTSGGHHEQFF. The CDR3 DNA sequence: TGTGCCAGTAGCCGTACTAGCGGGGGACACCATGAGCAGTTCTTC. The chain uses TRBV19 and TRBJ2-1; TRBD2 aligns across 11 bases. Looked up from germline, CDR1 is LNHDA and CDR2 is SQIVND (reference sequence). Trimming removed 6 bases from V and 8 bases from J; junction bases left unmatched: 9. CDR3 size: 15 residues.